Below are 30 T cell receptor beta chains sequenced from a single sample in a study of CD8+ T cells in alopecia areata. Sequencing templates came from extracted RNA that was reverse transcribed into cDNA. Sequenced by immunoSEQ multiplex PCR; TCRdb stores in-frame clones only, minus some. This sample has approximately 120,000 clones, with approximately 57% found just once. Noted treatment: oral pan-JAK inhibitor, 5-10 mg twice daily. Sequenced material: CD4+ T cells sorted from blood, taken at week 4, from a patient treated with tofacitinib. These receptors came from a human donor with alopecia areata.

This clone showed up just a few times. The chain uses TRBV7-9 and TRBJ2-5; tentatively, D is TRBD1 (6 bases). The CDR3 is 14 residues long. Germline values: CDR1 SEHNR, CDR2 FQNEAQ (reference sequence). Trimming removed 5 bases from V and 2 bases from J, with 12 bases in between. Here the CDR3 reads CASSRLGQQETQYF. CDR3 in DNA: TGTGCCAGCAGCCGCTTAGGACAGCAAGAGACCCAGTACTTC. Looking up the rest from reference TRBV7-9 and TRBJ2-5 gives the full variable domain: DTGVSQNPRHKITKRGQNVTFRCDPISEHNRLYWYRQTLGQGPEFLTYFQNEAQLEKSRLLSDRFSAERPKGSFSTLEIQRTEQGDSAMYLCASSRLGQQETQYFGPGTRLLVL.

The gene calls are TRBV7-2 and TRBJ1-5, with 8 positions matching TRBD1. The CDR3 length is 15 residues. V was clipped by 5 bases and J by 3 bases; unmatched bases: 6. Germline CDR1 is SGHTA and CDR2 is FQGNSA. Written as DNA, the CDR3 is TGTGCCAGCAGCCCAGGGACAGGCACCAATCAGCCCCAGCATTTT. This encodes CASSPGTGTNQPQHF.

The J gene is TRBJ2-6, the V gene TRBV5-1, with D unclear. The CDR3 contains 16 residues. Germline-derived CDR1 and CDR2 are SGHRS and YFSETQ. Trimming took off 1 base at V and 0 bases at J, with 8 bases between the two ends. CDR3 residues: CASSLWGPSGANVLTF. The CDR3 region has the DNA TGCGCCAGCAGCTTGTGGGGTCCCTCTGGGGCCAACGTCCTGACTTTC.

The rearrangement links TRBV9 to TRBJ2-1, with 10 bases fitting TRBD2. There are 17 residues in the CDR3. The germline V gene encodes CDR1 SGDLS and CDR2 YYNGEE. The V segment lost 2 bases and the J segment 9 bases; nucleotides outside the gene matches: 14. The CDR3 region has the DNA TGTGCCAGCAGCGTTAGTCCTAGCGGGAGAGTAGGGGGTGAGCAGTTCTTC. Translating gives CASSVSPSGRVGGEQFF.

CDR3 sequence reads: CSVGRGTGSVDTQYF. As DNA, the CDR3 is TGCAGCGTTGGCCGGGGGACAGGGAGCGTAGATACGCAGTATTTT. This rearrangement joins TRBV29-1 to TRBJ2-3; 9 bases map to TRBD1. J gave up 5 bases and V 4 bases, and 10 bases lay outside the gene matches. Germline assignment: CDR1 SQVTM and CDR2 ANQGSEA. CDR3 length equals 15 residues.

The CDR3 DNA reads as TGCAGCGTTGACAGGGGGCCTAATGAGCAGTTCTTC. This gives the protein CSVDRGPNEQFF. The chain combines TRBV29-1 with TRBJ2-1; 8 bases align to TRBD1. The germline V gene has CDR1 SQVTM and CDR2 ANQGSEA. The CDR3 is 12 amino acids. The V segment lost 3 bases and the J segment 7 bases; nucleotides outside the gene matches: 2.

The rearrangement links TRBV29-1 to TRBJ2-7; tentatively, D is TRBD2 (6 bases). Germline loops: CDR1 SQVTM, CDR2 ANQGSEA. The V end lost 5 bases, the J end lost 1 base, and 12 bases lay between the germline ends. CDR3 length: 13 residues. This chain's CDR3 is CSVQIGTSYEQYF. CDR3 DNA: TGCAGCGTTCAAATCGGGACTTCCTACGAGCAGTACTTC.

This clone has more than one count but fewer than ten. The CDR3 region has the DNA TGCGCCAGCAGACCCGGGACTAGGAACACCGGGGAGCTGTTTTTT. It yields the protein CASRPGTRNTGELFF. J is TRBJ2-2 and V is TRBV5-1, with 8 bases identical to TRBD2. This CDR3 region has 15 residues. Trimming took 5 bases from V and 1 from J; bases not matched to a gene: 4. CDR1 is SGHRS and CDR2 is YFSETQ in the germline V gene.

The chain combines TRBV29-1 with TRBJ2-5, with TRBD2 identical over 7 bases. The germline gives CDR1 SQVTM, CDR2 ANQGSEA. The CDR3 loop spans 13 amino acids. J was trimmed by 5 bases and V by 0 bases; bases with no gene match: 3. CDR3: CSVEDAGGETQYF. CDR3 nucleotides: TGCAGCGTTGAAGATGCCGGGGGGGAGACCCAGTACTTC.

The V and J genes are TRBV29-1 and TRBJ1-2; D perhaps matches TRBD1 (6 bases). This CDR3 region has 13 residues. Trimming stripped 2 bases from V and 5 bases from J, with 12 bases between. The germline gives CDR1 SQVTM, CDR2 ANQGSEA. DNA of the CDR3: TGCAGCGTTGAAAGGGGTCAGGGGTATGGCTACACCTTC. Its translation: CSVERGQGYGYTF.

This clone appeared a single time. The genes are TRBV5-6 and TRBJ2-5, with TRBD1 matching 7 bases. The V gene's germline CDR1 is SGHDT and CDR2 YYEEEE. Unmatched junction bases numbered 4, after V lost 2 bases and J lost 3 bases. The CDR3 is 14 residues long. The CDR3, as DNA: TGTGCCAGCAGCTTACAGGGGCGGGAAGAGACCCAGTACTTC. It translates to CASSLQGREETQYF.

The genes are TRBV30 and TRBJ2-1, with D perhaps matching TRBD2 (6 bases). The CDR3 has 16 residues. Germline CDR1 and CDR2: GTSNPN and SVGIG (reference sequence). V lost 3 bases and J 1 base, leaving 16 bases between the germline ends. CDR3 sequence (DNA): TGTGCCTGGAGGCCGCGGGATTTATGGTCCTACAATGAGCAGTTCTTC. Protein product: CAWRPRDLWSYNEQFF.

The chain employs TRBV29-1 and TRBJ1-1, with a weak D call TRBD1 (6 bases). Germline V lookup: CDR1 SQVTM, CDR2 ANQGSEA. V was clipped by 5 bases and J by 1 base, with 8 bases between them. This CDR3 has 12 amino acids. The CDR3 protein is CSVRGANTEAFF. In DNA form, the CDR3 reads TGCAGCGTTCGGGGGGCGAACACTGAAGCTTTCTTT.

As to this clone: The same CDR3 can be traced to other DNA sequences in this sample. The genes are TRBV2 and TRBJ2-5, with D hard to call. The germline gives CDR1 SNHLY, CDR2 FYNNEI. V shed 6 bases and J shed 2 bases, with 4 bases lying between them. This CDR3 is built from 11 residues. The CDR3 sequence is CASSPQETQYF. In nucleotides, the CDR3 is TGTGCCAGCAGCCCGCAAGAGACCCAGTACTTC.

The V and J genes are TRBV5-6 and TRBJ2-7; 9 bases fit TRBD1. This CDR3 region has 16 residues. The germline V gene encodes CDR1 SGHDT and CDR2 YYEEEE. Unmatched junction bases numbered 8, after V lost 2 bases and J lost 2 bases. CDR3 DNA sequence: TGTGCCAGCAGCTTTGAACCGGGACAGGGACCCTACGAGCAGTACTTC. Its translation: CASSFEPGQGPYEQYF.

The J gene is TRBJ2-2, the V gene TRBV7-2, with D hard to call. Per germline, CDR1 SGHTA and CDR2 FQGNSA. V was pared by 4 bases and J by 0 bases, with 3 bases between. The CDR3 is made up of 13 amino acids. CDR3 amino acids: CASSSANTGELFF. The CDR3 DNA is TGTGCCAGCAGCTCCGCGAACACCGGGGAGCTGTTTTTT. Looking up the rest from reference TRBV7-2 and TRBJ2-2 gives the full variable domain: GAGVSQSPSNKVTEKGKDVELRCDPISGHTALYWYRQSLGQGLEFLIYFQGNSAPDKSGLPSDRFSAERTGGSVSTLTIQRTQQEDSAVYLCASSSANTGELFFGEGSRLTVL.

The chain recombines TRBV11-1 with TRBJ2-5; 10 nucleotides line up with TRBD2. The trim removed 5 bases at V and 7 bases at J, leaving 7 bases unmatched. Looked up from germline, CDR1 is SGHAT and CDR2 is FQDESV (reference sequence). This CDR3 comprises 14 residues. CDR3 region: CASSPLAGDGTQYF. CDR3 nucleotide sequence: TGTGCCAGCAGCCCTCTAGCGGGAGACGGGACCCAGTACTTC.

The V and J genes are TRBV7-2 and TRBJ2-5; D unresolved. Germline CDR1 reads SGHTA; CDR2 reads FQGNSA. The CDR3 extends over 15 amino acids. Trimming stripped 0 bases from V and 5 bases from J, with 13 bases between. CDR3 loop: CASSLAPRLGETQYF. The CDR3 bases are TGTGCCAGCAGCTTAGCCCCGAGGCTTGGTGAGACCCAGTACTTC.

The rearrangement joins TRBV30 to TRBJ2-7; maybe TRBD2 (5 bases). This CDR3 is built from 12 residues. V was pared by 7 bases and J by 3 bases, with 13 bases between. CDR1 and CDR2 from the germline V gene are GTSNPN and SVGIG (reference sequence). The CDR3 coding sequence is TGTGCCTTATCGCCGGGAATCTACGAGCAGTACTTC. It codes for CALSPGIYEQYF.

V gene TRBV27 combines with J gene TRBJ2-1; the D gene is possibly TRBD1 (8 bases). CDR3 length: 16 amino acids. With 5 bases removed from V and 4 bases from J, the gap between germline ends came to 18 bases. CDR1 is MNHEY and CDR2 is SMNVEV in the germline V gene (reference sequence). CDR3 residues: CASSPTTGEGYNEQFF. CDR3 bases: TGTGCCAGCAGTCCCACGACAGGGGAGGGATACAATGAGCAGTTCTTC.

CDR3 in amino acids: CASSKVGSRGEQYF. The CDR3 DNA reads TGTGCCAGCAGCAAGGTCGGCAGCCGGGGCGAGCAGTACTTC. The chain combines TRBV9 with TRBJ2-7, with D possibly TRBD2 on 5 matching bases. This CDR3 is 14 amino acids long. The V gene's germline CDR1 is SGDLS and CDR2 YYNGEE. V lost 4 bases and J lost 6, with 17 bases in between.

CDR3 nucleotides: TGTGCCATCAGGAGAGACACAGGCAATCAGCCCCAGCATTTT. This codes for CAIRRDTGNQPQHF. The chain employs TRBV10-3 and TRBJ1-5; no firm D call. The V and J ends lost 6 bases and 2 bases respectively, with 11 bases between them. The CDR3 has 14 amino acids. From germline, CDR1 is ENHRY and CDR2 SYGVKD.

The rearrangement uses TRBV6-5 and TRBJ2-7; a weak D match, TRBD1 (8 bases). The V end was cut by 7 bases, the J end by 2 bases, with 15 bases between. CDR1 and CDR2 (germline): MNHEY, SVGAGI. This CDR3 region has 14 residues. CDR3 nucleotides: TGTGCCAGCACCCAGGGGGCGGGGGCCTACGAGCAGTACTTC. This encodes CASTQGAGAYEQYF.

This clone showed up just a few times. The V gene is TRBV6-5, the J gene TRBJ1-6, with 7 bases matching TRBD1. Germline V CDR1 and CDR2: MNHEY, SVGAGI. V dropped 3 bases and J dropped 14; count of bases not matched to a gene: 13. CDR3 length: 15 amino acids. The DNA for the CDR3 is TGTGCCAGCAGTTATGGGACAGAGATAATTCAGGCCCTCCACTTT. Its protein product is CASSYGTEIIQALHF.

The chain recombines TRBV5-6 with TRBJ2-3, with 13 bases that match TRBD2. This CDR3 region has 16 residues. Trimming took 4 bases from V and 4 from J; bases not matched to a gene: 6. Germline assignment: CDR1 SGHDT and CDR2 YYEEEE. This chain's CDR3 is CASSAGTSGAADTQYF. CDR3 coding DNA: TGTGCCAGCAGCGCAGGGACTAGCGGGGCTGCAGATACGCAGTATTTT.

The chain uses TRBV27 and TRBJ2-5; 12 bases fit TRBD2. Germline V lookup: CDR1 MNHEY, CDR2 SMNVEV (reference sequence). The CDR3 consists of 16 residues. V lost 8 bases, J lost 2 bases, and 9 bases stayed unmatched. The CDR3 spells CASSSFGLAGQETQYF. In DNA form, the CDR3 reads TGTGCCAGCTCCTCATTCGGACTAGCGGGACAAGAGACCCAGTACTTC.

In this sample, this clone turned up many times. V and J are TRBV5-1 and TRBJ2-5, with 12 bases fitting TRBD1. The CDR3 spans 16 residues. V lost 0 bases to trimming and J lost 5 bases; unmatched junction nucleotides: 5. Germline V CDR1 and CDR2: SGHRS, YFSETQ. The CDR3 DNA follows: TGCGCCAGCAGCTTGGCTGGGACAGGGGGCTTCGAGACCCAGTACTTC. It is translated as CASSLAGTGGFETQYF. Based on the CDR3 plus reference TRBV5-1 and TRBJ2-5, the full variable domain is KAGVTQTPRYLIKTRGQQVTLSCSPISGHRSVSWYQQTPGQGLQFLFEYFSETQRNKGNFPGRFSGRQFSNSRSEMNVSTLELGDSALYLCASSLAGTGGFETQYFGPGTRLLVL.

V and J are TRBV29-1 and TRBJ2-5; the D is unclear. The V end lost 1 base, the J end lost 5 bases, and 5 bases lay between the germline ends. Germline V gene lookup returns CDR1 SQVTM and CDR2 ANQGSEA. This CDR3 is built from 11 residues. The CDR3 region is CSVEVRETQYF. DNA of the CDR3: TGCAGCGTTGAAGTCCGCGAGACCCAGTACTTC.

This clone was seen just once. This sequence joins TRBV5-4 and TRBJ2-5, with 8 bases lining up with TRBD1. V shed 4 bases and J 4 bases; nucleotides not matched to a gene: 3. The CDR3 is 13 amino acids. Germline CDR1 is SGHNT and CDR2 is YYREEE (reference sequence). The CDR3 region is CASSIDRGETQYF. In nucleotides, the CDR3 is TGTGCCAGCAGCATTGACAGGGGAGAGACCCAGTACTTC.

CDR3 region: CAWRRRAGDTGELFF. Here the CDR3 DNA reads TGTGCCTGGAGACGTAGGGCGGGAGACACCGGGGAGCTGTTTTTT. The J gene is TRBJ2-2, the V gene TRBV30, with 7 bases fitting TRBD2. The J segment lost 3 bases and the V segment lost 3 bases, leaving 7 bases of the junction unmatched. Looked up from germline, CDR1 is GTSNPN and CDR2 is SVGIG (reference sequence). This CDR3 has 15 residues. Filled out from reference TRBV30 and TRBJ2-2, the complete variable domain reads SQTIHQWPATLVQPVGSPLSLECTVEGTSNPNLYWYRQAAGRGLQLLFYSVGIGQISSEVPQNLSASRPQDRQFILSSKKLLLSDSGFYLCAWRRRAGDTGELFFGEGSRLTVL.